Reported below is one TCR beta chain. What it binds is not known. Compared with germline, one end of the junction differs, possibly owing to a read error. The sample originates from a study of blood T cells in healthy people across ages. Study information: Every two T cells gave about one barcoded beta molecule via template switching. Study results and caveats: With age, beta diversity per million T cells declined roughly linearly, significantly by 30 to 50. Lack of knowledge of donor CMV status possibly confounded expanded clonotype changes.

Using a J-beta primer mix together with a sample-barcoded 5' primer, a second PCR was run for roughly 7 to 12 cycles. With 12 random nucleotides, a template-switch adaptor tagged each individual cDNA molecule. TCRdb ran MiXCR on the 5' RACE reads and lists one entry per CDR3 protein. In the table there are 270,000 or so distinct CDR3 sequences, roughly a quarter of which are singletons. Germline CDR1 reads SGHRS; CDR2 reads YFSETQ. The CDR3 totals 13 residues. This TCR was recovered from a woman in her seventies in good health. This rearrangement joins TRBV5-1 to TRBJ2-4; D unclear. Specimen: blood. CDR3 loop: CANSLDGEKRQYF. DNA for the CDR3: TGCGCCAACAGCTTGGATGGAGAAAAACGGCAGTACTTC.